This T cell receptor beta chain was sequenced during a study of T cell repertoires in cytomegalovirus infection. Study-level findings and limits: HLA-C-restricted, CMV-specific TCR beta clonotypes were dominant ex vivo.

TCRdb reanalysed the reads using MiXCR and keeps one entry per CDR3 protein. This table holds tens of thousands of distinct CDR3 sequences, more than 3% found once. Per the germline V gene, CDR1 is MNHEY and CDR2 is SMNVEV (reference sequence). The CDR3 sequence is 15 residues long. J gave up 3 bases and V 7 bases, and 6 bases lay outside the gene matches. The sample holds many counts of this clonotype. Its antigen is currently unknown. The sample taken for sequencing was PBMCs. The TCR sequence derives from a human donor in good health (CMV status not recorded). Some clones in this sample may be carry-over from other donors' samples. The genes are TRBV27 and TRBJ2-1, with 10 bases aligning to TRBD2. In DNA form, the CDR3 reads TGTGCCAGCACCCAAGGACTAGCGGACTACAATGAGCAGTTCTTC. Its protein product is CASTQGLADYNEQFF.